This TCR beta chain was observed in a study of chemoradiotherapy in HPV16-positive cancers. Across the whole study: Functional T-cell assays on two HPV16-positive patients' cells defined candidate HPV-specific clones and common TCR motifs.

Study findings and constraints: Non-HPV-specific T cells did not expand in tumors during treatment, whereas candidate HPV-specific clones and E7-related motifs did.

Generated by immunoSEQ multiplex PCR, the TCRdb table keeps only in-frame clones and is missing some. The sample has about 27,000 clones, about 93% seen once; the top ten hold around 17%. A word on this clone: The antigen is unknown.

This CDR3 is built from 15 residues. Germline V gene sequence: CDR1 SGHRS, CDR2 YFSETQ. Trimming removed 0 bases from V and 6 bases from J, with 14 bases in between. The V and J genes are TRBV5-1 and TRBJ2-3; D remains unclear. The sample in question was blood, obtained from a patient who underwent chemoradiotherapy. The receptor was derived from a human donor with HPV-associated anogenital cancer. The CDR3 spells CASSLDGSQDDTQYF. In DNA form, the CDR3 reads TGCGCCAGCAGCTTGGACGGCAGCCAAGATGATACGCAGTATTTT.